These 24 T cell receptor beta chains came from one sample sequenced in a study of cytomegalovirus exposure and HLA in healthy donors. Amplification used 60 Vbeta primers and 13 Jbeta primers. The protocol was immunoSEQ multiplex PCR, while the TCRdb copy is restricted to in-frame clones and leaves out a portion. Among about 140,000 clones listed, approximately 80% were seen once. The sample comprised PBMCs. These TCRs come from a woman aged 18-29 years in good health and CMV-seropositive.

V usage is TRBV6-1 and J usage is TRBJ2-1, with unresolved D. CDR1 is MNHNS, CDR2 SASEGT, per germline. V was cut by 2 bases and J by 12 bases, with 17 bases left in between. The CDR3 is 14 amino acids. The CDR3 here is CASSEIAAAVGQFF. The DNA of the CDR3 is TGTGCCAGCAGTGAAATTGCGGCGGCCGTCGGGCAGTTCTTC.

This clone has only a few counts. The CDR3 reads CASSLGGYSNQPQHF. CDR3 DNA: TGTGCCAGCAGCTTAGGAGGGTATAGCAATCAGCCCCAGCATTTT. The rearrangement joins TRBV7-9 to TRBJ1-5; unclear D gene. The CDR3 has 15 amino acids. The V end was cut by 1 base, the J end by 0 bases, with 7 bases between. Per the germline V gene, CDR1 is SEHNR and CDR2 is FQNEAQ (reference sequence).

In nucleotides, the CDR3 is TGTGCCAGCAGCCCCATGGACAGGGAGAAGGGCACTGAAGCTTTCTTT. This codes for CASSPMDREKGTEAFF. This chain links TRBV9 with TRBJ1-1, with 8 bases fitting TRBD1. In germline, CDR1 is SGDLS, CDR2 YYNGEE. J lost 4 bases, V lost 4 bases, and 12 bases had no gene match. The CDR3 is 16 amino acids.

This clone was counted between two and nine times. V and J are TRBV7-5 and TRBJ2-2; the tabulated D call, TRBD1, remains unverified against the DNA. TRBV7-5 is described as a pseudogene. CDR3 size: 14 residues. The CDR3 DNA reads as TGTGCCAGAAGCCTCAGACAGAACACCGGGGAGCTGTTTTTT. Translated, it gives CARSLRQNTGELFF.

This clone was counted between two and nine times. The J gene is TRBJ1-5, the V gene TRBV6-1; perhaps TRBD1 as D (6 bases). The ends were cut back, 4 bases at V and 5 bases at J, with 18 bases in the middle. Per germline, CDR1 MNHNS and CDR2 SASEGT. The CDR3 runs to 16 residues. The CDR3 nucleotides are TGTGCCAGCAGTGGGGTTTCAGGGGATGTTGATCAGCCCCAGCATTTT. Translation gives CASSGVSGDVDQPQHF.

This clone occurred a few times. CDR3 DNA: TGTGCCAGCACCATGCAGGTGGCACCAAACACCGGGGAGCTGTTTTTT. Translation: CASTMQVAPNTGELFF. The genes are TRBV7-9 and TRBJ2-2; no definite D call. Germline V gene data show CDR1 as SEHNR and CDR2 as FQNEAQ (reference sequence). This CDR3 comprises 16 residues. V was clipped by 7 bases and J by 2 bases, with 17 bases between them.

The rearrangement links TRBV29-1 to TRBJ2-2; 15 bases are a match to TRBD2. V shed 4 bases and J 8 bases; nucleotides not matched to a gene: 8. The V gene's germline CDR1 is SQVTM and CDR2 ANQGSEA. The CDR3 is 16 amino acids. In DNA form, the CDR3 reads TGCAGCGTTGGGACTAGCGGGGGGGGAACCTTGGGGGAGCTGTTTTTT. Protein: CSVGTSGGGTLGELFF.

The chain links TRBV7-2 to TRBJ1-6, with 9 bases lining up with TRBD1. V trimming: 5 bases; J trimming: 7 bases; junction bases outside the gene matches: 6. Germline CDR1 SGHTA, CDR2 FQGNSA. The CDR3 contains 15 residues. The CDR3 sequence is CASSRDRVENSPLHF. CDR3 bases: TGTGCCAGCAGCCGGGACAGGGTCGAAAATTCACCCCTCCACTTT.

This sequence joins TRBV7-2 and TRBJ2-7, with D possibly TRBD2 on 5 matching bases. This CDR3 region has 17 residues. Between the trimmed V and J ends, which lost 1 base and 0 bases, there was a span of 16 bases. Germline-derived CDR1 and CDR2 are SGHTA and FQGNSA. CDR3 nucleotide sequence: TGTGCCAGCAGCTTAGATCCCCCAGGTACTAGCTCCTACGAGCAGTACTTC. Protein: CASSLDPPGTSSYEQYF.

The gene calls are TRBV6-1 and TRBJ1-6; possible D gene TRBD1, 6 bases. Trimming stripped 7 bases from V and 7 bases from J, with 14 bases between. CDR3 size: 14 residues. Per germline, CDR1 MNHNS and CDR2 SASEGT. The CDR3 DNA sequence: TGTGCCAGCACCCCCGGGGACAAGAATTCACCCCTCCACTTT. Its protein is CASTPGDKNSPLHF.

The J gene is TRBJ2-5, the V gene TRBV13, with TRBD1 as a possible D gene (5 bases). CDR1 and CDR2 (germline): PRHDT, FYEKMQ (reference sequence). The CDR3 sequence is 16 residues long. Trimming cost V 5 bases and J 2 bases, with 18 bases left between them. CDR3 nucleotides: TGTGCCAGCAGCATCACGCTGGACACGACGCAAGAGACCCAGTACTTC. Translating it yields CASSITLDTTQETQYF. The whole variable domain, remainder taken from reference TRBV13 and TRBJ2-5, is AAGVIQSPRHLIKEKRETATLKCYPIPRHDTVYWYQQGPGQDPQFLISFYEKMQSDKGSIPDRFSAQQFSDYHSELNMSSLELGDSALYFCASSITLDTTQETQYFGPGTRLLVL.

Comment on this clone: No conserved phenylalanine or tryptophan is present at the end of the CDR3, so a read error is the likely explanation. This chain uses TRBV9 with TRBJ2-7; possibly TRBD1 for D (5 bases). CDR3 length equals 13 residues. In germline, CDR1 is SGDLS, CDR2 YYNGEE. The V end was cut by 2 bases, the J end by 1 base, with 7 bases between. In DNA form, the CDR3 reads TGTGCCAGCAGCGTTGACAGTTCCTACGAGCAGTACCTC. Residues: CASSVDSSYEQYL.

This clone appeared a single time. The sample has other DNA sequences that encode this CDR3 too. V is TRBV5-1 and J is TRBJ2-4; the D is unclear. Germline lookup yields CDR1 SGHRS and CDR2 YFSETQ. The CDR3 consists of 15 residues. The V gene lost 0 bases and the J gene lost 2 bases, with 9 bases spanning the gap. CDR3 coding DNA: TGCGCCAGCAGCTTGGACGGTGGTACCAAAAACATTCAGTACTTC. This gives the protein CASSLDGGTKNIQYF.

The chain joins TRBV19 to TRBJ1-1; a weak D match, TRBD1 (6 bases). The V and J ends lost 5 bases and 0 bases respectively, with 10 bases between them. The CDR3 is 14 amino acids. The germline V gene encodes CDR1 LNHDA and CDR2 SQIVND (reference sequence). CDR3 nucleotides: TGTGCCAGTAGTCCCGGACAGATGAACACTGAAGCTTTCTTT. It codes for CASSPGQMNTEAFF.

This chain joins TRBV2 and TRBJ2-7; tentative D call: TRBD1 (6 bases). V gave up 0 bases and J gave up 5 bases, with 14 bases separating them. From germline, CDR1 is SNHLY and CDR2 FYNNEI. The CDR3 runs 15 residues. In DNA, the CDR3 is TGTGCCAGCAGTGAAGCGGGTGGCAGGGGTCACGAGCAGTACTTC. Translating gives CASSEAGGRGHEQYF.

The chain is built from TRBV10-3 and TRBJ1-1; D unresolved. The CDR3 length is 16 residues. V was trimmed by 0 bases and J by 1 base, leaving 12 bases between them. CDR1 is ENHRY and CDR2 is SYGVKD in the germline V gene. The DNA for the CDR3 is TGTGCCATCAGTGAGTCGGAGAGGCAACAGAACACTGAAGCTTTCTTT. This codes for CAISESERQQNTEAFF.

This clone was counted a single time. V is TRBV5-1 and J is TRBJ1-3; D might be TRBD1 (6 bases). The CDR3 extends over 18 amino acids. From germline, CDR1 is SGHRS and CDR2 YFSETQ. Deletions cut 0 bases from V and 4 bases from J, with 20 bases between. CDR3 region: CASSLGPPSTGSGNTIYF. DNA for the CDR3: TGCGCCAGCAGCTTGGGCCCTCCTAGTACAGGGTCCGGAAACACCATATATTTT.

CDR3: CASSEAGQGYMYEQYF. Written as DNA, the CDR3 is TGTGCCAGCAGTGAAGCAGGACAGGGTTACATGTACGAGCAGTACTTC. The rearrangement joins TRBV6-1 to TRBJ2-7; TRBD1 agrees at 8 bases. With 0 bases clipped from V and 4 bases from J, the junction kept 8 bases outside the gene matches. Germline CDR1 is MNHNS and CDR2 is SASEGT. This CDR3 is built from 16 residues.

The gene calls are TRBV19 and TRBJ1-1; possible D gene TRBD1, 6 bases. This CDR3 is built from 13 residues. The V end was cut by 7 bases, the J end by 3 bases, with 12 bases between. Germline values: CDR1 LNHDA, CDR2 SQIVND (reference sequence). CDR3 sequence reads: CASKDSFDTEAFF. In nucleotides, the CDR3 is TGTGCCAGTAAGGACAGCTTCGACACTGAAGCTTTCTTT.

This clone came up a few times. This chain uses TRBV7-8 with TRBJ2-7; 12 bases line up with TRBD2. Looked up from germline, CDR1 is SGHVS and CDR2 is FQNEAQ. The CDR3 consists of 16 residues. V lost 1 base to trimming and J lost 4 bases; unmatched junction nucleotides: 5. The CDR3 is CASSLVASGGAYEQYF. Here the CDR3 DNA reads TGTGCCAGCAGCTTAGTGGCTAGCGGGGGGGCTTACGAGCAGTACTTC.

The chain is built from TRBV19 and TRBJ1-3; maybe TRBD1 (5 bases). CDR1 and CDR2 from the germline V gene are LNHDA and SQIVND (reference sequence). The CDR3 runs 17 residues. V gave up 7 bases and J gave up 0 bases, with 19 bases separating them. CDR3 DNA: TGTGCCAGTACCCCCGGCGACAGTTCCTTCTCTGGAAACACCATATATTTT. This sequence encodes CASTPGDSSFSGNTIYF.

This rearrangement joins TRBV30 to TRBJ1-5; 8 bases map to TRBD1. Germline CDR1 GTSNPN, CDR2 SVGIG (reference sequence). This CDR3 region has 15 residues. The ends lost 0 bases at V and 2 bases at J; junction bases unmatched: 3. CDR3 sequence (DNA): TGTGCCTGGAGTGTATCGGACAGGGGCAATCAGCCCCAGCATTTT. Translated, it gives CAWSVSDRGNQPQHF.

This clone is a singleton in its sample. This CDR3 reads CASSYSGRGNEQFF. DNA of the CDR3: TGTGCCAGCAGTTACTCAGGAAGAGGTAATGAGCAGTTCTTC. The rearrangement links TRBV6-5 to TRBJ2-1; D is uncertain. V lost 0 bases to trimming and J lost 7 bases, with 10 bases between them. This CDR3 has 14 residues. Germline V gene sequence: CDR1 MNHEY, CDR2 SVGAGI.

The CDR3 nucleotides are TGTGCCAGAAGCTTACTCCCGGGACAGGGAAATAACTATGGCTACACCTTC. Protein sequence: CARSLLPGQGNNYGYTF. V usage is TRBV5-3 and J usage is TRBJ1-2; TRBD1 matches 9 bases. TRBV5-3 qualifies as an ORF whose function is uncertain. The V gene end was trimmed by 2 bases and the J gene end by 1 base; junction bases not matched to a gene: 9. This CDR3 has 17 amino acids.